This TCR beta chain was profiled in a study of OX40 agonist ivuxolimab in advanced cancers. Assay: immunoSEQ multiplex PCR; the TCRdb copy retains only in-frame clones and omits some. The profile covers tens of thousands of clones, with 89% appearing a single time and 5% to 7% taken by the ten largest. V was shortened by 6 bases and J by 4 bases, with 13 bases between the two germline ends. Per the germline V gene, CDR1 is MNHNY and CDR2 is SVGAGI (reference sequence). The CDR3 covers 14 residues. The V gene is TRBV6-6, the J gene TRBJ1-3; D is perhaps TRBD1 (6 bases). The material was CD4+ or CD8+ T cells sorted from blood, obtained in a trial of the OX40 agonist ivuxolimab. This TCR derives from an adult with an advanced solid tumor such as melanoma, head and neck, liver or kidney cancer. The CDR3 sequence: CASSPGESGNTIYF. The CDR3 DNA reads TGTGCCAGCAGCCCAGGGGAATCAGGAAACACCATATATTTT.